Below are 19 T cell receptor beta chains sequenced from a single sample in a study of shared clonotypes between healthy human individuals. CD45RO-negative, CCR7-positively selected cells formed the naive CD8 fraction, excluding terminally differentiated effector memory CD45RA+ cells. Repertoires were generated with immunoSEQ multiplex PCR, while TCRdb's copy carries only in-frame clones and drops some. The table lists about 680,000 clones, around 92% of them singletons. The sequenced sample consisted of naive CD8+ T cells sorted from blood. All receptors derive from a man aged 25 to 40 in good health.

The V gene is TRBV18, the J gene TRBJ2-7, with 16 bases lining up with TRBD2. CDR1 KGHSH and CDR2 LQKENI come from the germline V gene. The CDR3 sequence is 20 residues long. Trimming cost V 2 bases and J 7 bases; bases outside gene matches: 17. The CDR3 loop is CASSPYRGGLAGGPPGEQYF. CDR3 sequence (DNA): TGTGCCAGCTCACCATACCGGGGGGGACTAGCGGGAGGGCCCCCAGGGGAGCAGTACTTC.

This clone was observed a single time. The J gene is TRBJ2-7, the V gene TRBV14, with unresolved D. V lost 1 base and J lost 3, with 10 bases in between. This CDR3 comprises 14 residues. CDR1 and CDR2 from the germline V gene are SGHDN and FVKESK. CDR3 bases: TGTGCCAGCAGCCAAGGAATTAACGTCTACGAGCAGTACTTC. This sequence encodes CASSQGINVYEQYF.

CDR3 amino acids: CASSLDGLGQNSNQPQHF. CDR3 DNA sequence: TGTGCCAGCAGCTTAGATGGGCTAGGGCAAAATAGCAATCAGCCCCAGCATTTT. J is TRBJ1-5 and V is TRBV7-8, with no clear D. Trimming removed 1 base from V and 0 bases from J, with 16 bases in between. The CDR3 runs 18 residues. Germline CDR1 SGHVS, CDR2 FQNEAQ.

V and J are TRBV30 and TRBJ2-7; no definite D call. This CDR3 has 15 amino acids. Germline V gives CDR1 GTSNPN, CDR2 SVGIG (reference sequence). V gave up 2 bases and J gave up 0 bases, with 14 bases separating them. DNA of the CDR3: TGTGCCTGGAGTCCCCCGGACCGGCCCTCCTACGAGCAGTACTTC. It is translated as CAWSPPDRPSYEQYF.

The chain links TRBV7-9 to TRBJ2-7; 13 bases are a match to TRBD2. Losses at the gene ends were 6 bases for V and 2 bases for J; bases not matched to a gene: 4. The CDR3 is 15 amino acids. In germline, CDR1 is SEHNR, CDR2 FQNEAQ (reference sequence). CDR3 nucleotide sequence: TGTGCCAGCAGATTGGGGACTAGCGGGACCTACGAGCAGTACTTC. Translated, it gives CASRLGTSGTYEQYF.

This clone was picked up many times. The V call is TRBV6-5, the J call TRBJ2-7, with D unclear. The CDR3 runs 12 residues. V was cut by 7 bases and J by 4 bases, with 11 bases left in between. CDR1 MNHEY and CDR2 SVGAGI come from the germline V gene. CDR3 protein: CASKGIGYEQYF. CDR3 nucleotide sequence: TGTGCCAGCAAGGGTATTGGTTACGAGCAGTACTTC.

The chain combines TRBV6-5 with TRBJ2-5, with D possibly being TRBD1 (6 bases). The CDR3 spans 14 residues. The V end lost 7 bases, the J end lost 5 bases, and 17 bases lay between the germline ends. In germline, CDR1 is MNHEY, CDR2 SVGAGI. The DNA of the CDR3 is TGTGCCAGCACCCTCGTCACAGGGTCGGAGACCCAGTACTTC. Amino acid sequence: CASTLVTGSETQYF.

The V call is TRBV7-9, the J call TRBJ2-5; TRBD2 matches at 10 bases. Per the germline V gene, CDR1 is SEHNR and CDR2 is FQNEAQ (reference sequence). The CDR3 totals 16 residues. Losses at the gene ends were 3 bases for V and 5 bases for J; bases not matched to a gene: 9. CDR3 coding DNA: TGTGCCAGCAGCTTCCAGCGGGAGGGCCTGCGGGAGACCCAGTACTTC. The encoded protein is CASSFQREGLRETQYF.

This chain connects TRBV25-1 to TRBJ1-1; 8 positions match TRBD1. CDR1 is MGHDK and CDR2 is SYGVNS in the germline V gene. The trim removed 9 bases at V and 0 bases at J, leaving 3 bases unmatched. The CDR3 consists of 13 residues. DNA for the CDR3: TGTGCCAGTGGACAGGGTATGAACACTGAAGCTTTCTTT. Protein sequence: CASGQGMNTEAFF. The entire variable domain, with the rest obtained from reference TRBV25-1 and TRBJ1-1, is as follows: EADIYQTPRYLVIGTGKKITLECSQTMGHDKMYWYQQDPGMELHLIHYSYGVNSTEKGDLSSESTVSRIRTEHFPLTLESARPSHTSQYLCASGQGMNTEAFFGQGTRLTVV.

The rearrangement joins TRBV7-7 to TRBJ2-5; maybe TRBD1 (6 bases). The germline V gene encodes CDR1 SSHAT and CDR2 FNYEAQ (reference sequence). This CDR3 contains 13 residues. V shed 5 bases and J shed 5 bases, with 12 bases lying between them. CDR3 residues: CASSPGVEETQYF. DNA for the CDR3: TGTGCCAGCAGCCCAGGGGTTGAGGAGACCCAGTACTTC.

About this clone itself: The same CDR3 also results from other DNA sequences found in this sample. The chain has TRBV6-5 and TRBJ1-2, with D possibly being TRBD1 (5 bases). Germline V gene sequence: CDR1 MNHEY, CDR2 SVGAGI. V lost 2 bases and J 4 bases, leaving 11 bases between the germline ends. The CDR3 totals 14 residues. The CDR3 region has the DNA TGTGCCAGCAGTTACAGCGGACAAGGCTATGGCTACACCTTC. Protein product: CASSYSGQGYGYTF.

Note on this clone: A far bigger clonotype differs at one base, so this is likely a read error. The gene calls are TRBV5-5 and TRBJ1-4, with no clear D. CDR3 length: 15 residues. Deletions cut 2 bases from V and 5 bases from J, with 13 bases between. CDR1 and CDR2 from the germline V gene are SGHKS and YYEKEE (reference sequence). CDR3: CASSFMDEKNEKLFF. As DNA, the CDR3 is TGTGCCAGCAGCTTTATGGACGAGAAGAATGAAAAACTGTTTTTT.

The V and J genes are TRBV14 and TRBJ2-5; 10 bases fit TRBD2. V lost 0 bases to trimming and J lost 4 bases; unmatched junction nucleotides: 11. Germline V gene sequence: CDR1 SGHDN, CDR2 FVKESK. The CDR3 covers 18 residues. CDR3 coding DNA: TGTGCCAGCAGCCAAGATTCGGCTAGCGGGAGACTCGGAGAGACCCAGTACTTC. It yields the protein CASSQDSASGRLGETQYF.

This clone was seen a single time. The V gene is TRBV5-1, the J gene TRBJ2-7; 10 nucleotides line up with TRBD2. The V and J ends lost 4 bases and 5 bases, in that order; junction bases with no gene match: 18. This CDR3 has 18 residues. Germline CDR1 and CDR2: SGHRS and YFSETQ. CDR3 in DNA: TGCGCCAGCAGCCCGGAGGCTAGCGGGAGCGTATTTCTAGACGAGCAGTACTTC. Its translation is CASSPEASGSVFLDEQYF.

The rearrangement joins TRBV7-8 to TRBJ2-4; D gene uncertain. Per germline, CDR1 SGHVS and CDR2 FQNEAQ. V was clipped by 1 base and J by 7 bases, with 14 bases between them. CDR3 length: 15 residues. This CDR3 reads CASSLDPGAWNIQYF. CDR3 nucleotides: TGTGCCAGCAGCTTAGATCCAGGAGCTTGGAACATTCAGTACTTC.

V is TRBV10-3 and J is TRBJ2-1; 8 bases agree with TRBD2. This CDR3 has 14 residues. CDR1 ENHRY and CDR2 SYGVKD come from the germline V gene. With V trimmed by 4 bases and J by 8 bases, 7 bases remained unmatched. The CDR3 DNA sequence: TGTGCCATCAGTGGGGGCGGGAGGCAGCATGAGCAGTTCTTC. Residues: CAISGGGRQHEQFF.

V and J are TRBV2 and TRBJ2-1, with no clear D. V dropped 3 bases and J dropped 2 bases, with 5 bases sitting between them. CDR1 and CDR2 (germline): SNHLY, FYNNEI. The CDR3 contains 13 residues. The CDR3 here is CASSDIAYNEQFF. The CDR3 DNA reads as TGTGCCAGCAGTGATATAGCCTACAATGAGCAGTTCTTC. The whole variable domain, remainder taken from reference TRBV2 and TRBJ2-1, is EPEVTQTPSHQVTQMGQEVILRCVPISNHLYFYWYRQILGQKVEFLVSFYNNEISEKSEIFDDQFSVERPDGSNFTLKIRSTKLEDSAMYFCASSDIAYNEQFFGPGTRLTVL.

CDR3 loop: CASSASGGRAYNEQFF. The CDR3 DNA reads as TGTGCCAGCAGCGCTAGCGGTGGGAGGGCCTACAATGAGCAGTTCTTC. The chain combines TRBV7-9 with TRBJ2-1; 7 bases fit TRBD2. V dropped 5 bases and J dropped 2; count of bases not matched to a gene: 9. Germline V gene sequence: CDR1 SEHNR, CDR2 FQNEAQ (reference sequence). CDR3 length: 16 amino acids.

The rearrangement links TRBV10-3 to TRBJ1-5; D is ambiguous. The CDR3 has 14 amino acids. V lost 2 bases to trimming and J lost 3 bases, with 8 bases between them. The germline V gene has CDR1 ENHRY and CDR2 SYGVKD. DNA of the CDR3: TGTGCCATCAGTGAGGGCAGCTCCAATCAGCCCCAGCATTTT. Residues: CAISEGSSNQPQHF.